A single sample is the source of the 24 T cell receptor beta chains below, sequenced in a study of T cells in Graves' hyperthyroidism and ophthalmopathy. TCR beta CDR3 region amplification was performed from RNA transcripts. During a first-round RT-PCR of the TCR CDR3, the HTBI primer set was used. TCRdb ran MiXCR on the multiplex PCR reads and lists one entry per CDR3 protein. The repertoire holds about 690,000 distinct CDR3 sequences, 17% seen once, with 15% to 18% in the top ten. Sequenced material: blood. Source of these receptors: a man aged 45-65 years with Graves' hyperthyroidism.

This clonotype was seen repeatedly, ten times or more. The chain is built from TRBV6-1 and TRBJ2-7; TRBD1 aligns across 7 bases. J lost 6 bases, V lost 5 bases, and 7 bases had no gene match. Germline CDR1 and CDR2: MNHNS and SASEGT. The CDR3 is made up of 13 amino acids. DNA of the CDR3: TGTGCCAGCAGTCCGACAGGGATTCTCGAGCAGTACTTC. Amino acids: CASSPTGILEQYF.

The V gene is TRBV19, the J gene TRBJ2-7, with TRBD1 matching over 10 bases. CDR1 and CDR2 (germline): LNHDA, SQIVND (reference sequence). After removal of 9 bases from V and 3 bases from J, the junction contained 20 bases not matched to a gene. There are 18 residues in the CDR3. The CDR3 is CASSLQVGRDRGGYEQYF. The CDR3 DNA sequence: TGTGCCAGCAGTCTCCAAGTGGGTCGGGACAGGGGAGGCTACGAGCAGTACTTC.

This clonotype was found a few times. V gene TRBV19 combines with J gene TRBJ2-1; TRBD2 matches 8 bases. Trimming cost V 1 base and J 2 bases; bases outside gene matches: 4. The germline gives CDR1 LNHDA, CDR2 SQIVND (reference sequence). CDR3 length: 16 residues. In DNA form, the CDR3 reads TGTGCCAGTAGTATAGCGGGGCGGGAGGCCTACAATGAGCAGTTCTTC. Its protein product is CASSIAGREAYNEQFF.

This clonotype showed up many times. The V and J genes are TRBV2 and TRBJ1-5; possibly TRBD1 for D (5 bases). The CDR3 has 15 amino acids. The germline V gene has CDR1 SNHLY and CDR2 FYNNEI. Trimming pared 6 bases from V and 7 bases from J, leaving 19 bases between. CDR3 protein: CASSSDGGREQPQHF. In nucleotides, the CDR3 is TGTGCCAGCAGCTCAGACGGGGGAAGGGAACAGCCCCAGCATTTT.

In its sample, this clonotype was seen a few times. The genes are TRBV24-1 and TRBJ2-5; possibly TRBD2 for D (6 bases). CDR1 is KGHDR, CDR2 SFDVKD, per germline. V lost 8 bases to trimming and J lost 5 bases, with 17 bases between them. This CDR3 contains 14 residues. The CDR3 loop reads CATIEAREVETQYF. For the CDR3, the DNA is TGTGCCACCATTGAGGCGAGGGAGGTGGAGACCCAGTACTTC.

This clonotype came up a few times. This sequence joins TRBV7-9 and TRBJ2-7; D gene ambiguous. Trimming stripped 0 bases from V and 0 bases from J, with 9 bases between. The CDR3 spans 15 residues. Looked up from germline, CDR1 is SEHNR and CDR2 is FQNEAQ (reference sequence). CDR3 nucleotides: TGTGCCAGCAGCTTAGCTGGGTGGGCCTCCTACGAGCAGTACTTC. Its translation: CASSLAGWASYEQYF.

This clonotype was counted ten times or more. The chain combines TRBV28 with TRBJ1-1, with TRBD1 matching 9 bases. The V and J ends lost 3 bases and 1 base, in that order; junction bases with no gene match: 3. CDR1 and CDR2 (germline): MDHEN, SYDVKM. The CDR3 runs 15 residues. CDR3 region: CASSFPGQGNTEAFF. CDR3 nucleotide sequence: TGTGCCAGCAGTTTCCCGGGACAGGGGAACACTGAAGCTTTCTTT.

This clonotype came up many times. The chain couples TRBV2 to TRBJ1-5; D is ambiguous. Germline values: CDR1 SNHLY, CDR2 FYNNEI. V was clipped by 1 base and J by 4 bases, with 11 bases between them. This CDR3 region has 15 residues. CDR3 region: CASSEGISKNQPQHF. The CDR3 bases are TGTGCCAGCAGTGAAGGAATCTCTAAAAATCAGCCCCAGCATTTT.

This clonotype has a handful of counts. This sequence joins TRBV19 and TRBJ1-5; a possible D gene is TRBD1 (6 bases). V lost 5 bases and J lost 4, with 12 bases in between. The CDR3 contains 14 residues. In germline, CDR1 is LNHDA, CDR2 SQIVND (reference sequence). The CDR3 is CASSPQRGNQPQHF. Here the CDR3 DNA reads TGTGCCAGTAGTCCCCAAAGGGGGAATCAGCCCCAGCATTTT.

This clonotype appeared many times. This chain joins TRBV11-2 and TRBJ2-3, with 14 bases identical to TRBD2. This CDR3 spans 17 amino acids. Germline trimming cut 5 bases from V and 3 bases from J; bases unmatched to any gene: 7. CDR1 is SGHAT, CDR2 FQNNGV, per germline. The CDR3 nucleotides read TGTGCCAGCAGCACCTGGACTAGCGGGAGGTCAACAGATACGCAGTATTTT. Translation: CASSTWTSGRSTDTQYF.

The chain links TRBV30 to TRBJ1-5; 9 nucleotides align to TRBD1. After removal of 2 bases from V and 6 bases from J, the junction contained 5 bases not matched to a gene. The CDR3 is made up of 14 amino acids. Germline V lookup: CDR1 GTSNPN, CDR2 SVGIG (reference sequence). This chain's CDR3 is CAWSTGGSAQPQHF. The CDR3 DNA sequence: TGTGCCTGGAGTACAGGGGGCTCCGCTCAGCCCCAGCATTTT.

The chain carries TRBV5-1 and TRBJ1-6; D is undetermined. CDR1 is SGHRS, CDR2 YFSETQ, per germline. The CDR3 has 17 amino acids. Trimming removed 4 bases from V and 0 bases from J, with 14 bases in between. The CDR3 DNA sequence: TGCGCCAGCAGCCCGTCCGGGCCTCGCTCCTATAATTCACCCCTCCACTTT. Protein product: CASSPSGPRSYNSPLHF.

This clonotype was found many times. The rearrangement uses TRBV12-3 or TRBV12-4 and TRBJ1-1; 8 bases are shared with TRBD1. Trimming removed 5 bases from V and 4 bases from J; junction bases left unmatched: 6. The CDR3 length is 14 residues. CDR3 nucleotide sequence: TGTGCCAGCAGTCGAGGACAGGGTTCCACTGAAGCTTTCTTT. This translates into CASSRGQGSTEAFF.

This clonotype was detected many times. The rearrangement uses TRBV7-9 and TRBJ1-1; 7 nucleotides align to TRBD1. The ends lost 5 bases at V and 4 bases at J; junction bases unmatched: 10. The germline CDR1 and CDR2 sequences are SEHNR and FQNEAQ (reference sequence). The CDR3 runs 15 residues. The CDR3 loop is CASSPRIGQVTEAFF. The CDR3 nucleotides are TGTGCCAGCAGCCCACGCATAGGACAGGTCACTGAAGCTTTCTTT. The full variable domain, rest sourced from reference TRBV7-9 and TRBJ1-1, is DTGVSQNPRHKITKRGQNVTFRCDPISEHNRLYWYRQTLGQGPEFLTYFQNEAQLEKSRLLSDRFSAERPKGSFSTLEIQRTEQGDSAMYLCASSPRIGQVTEAFFGQGTRLTVV.

This clonotype was recorded at least ten times. The V gene is TRBV11-2, the J gene TRBJ2-2, with D unclear. This CDR3 contains 13 residues. The germline CDR1 and CDR2 sequences are SGHAT and FQNNGV. V lost 1 base to trimming and J lost 5 bases, with 5 bases between them. The CDR3 loop is CASSLVTTGELFF. The CDR3 bases are TGTGCCAGCAGCTTAGTAACAACCGGGGAGCTGTTTTTT. The entire variable domain, with the rest obtained from reference TRBV11-2 and TRBJ2-2, is as follows: EAGVAQSPRYKIIEKRQSVAFWCNPISGHATLYWYQQILGQGPKLLIQFQNNGVVDDSQLPKDRFSAERLKGVDSTLKIQPAKLEDSAVYLCASSLVTTGELFFGEGSRLTVL.

This clonotype was counted ten times or more. The chain has TRBV12-3 or TRBV12-4 and TRBJ1-2, with D unclear. The CDR3 is made up of 16 amino acids. Trimming pared 5 bases from V and 1 base from J, leaving 17 bases between. The CDR3 coding sequence is TGTGCCAGCAGTCCCCCCGGTGCCAACATTAACTATGGCTACACCTTC. Encoded protein: CASSPPGANINYGYTF.

This clonotype was detected many times. V gene TRBV20-1 combines with J gene TRBJ2-5, with 12 nucleotides matching TRBD2. The CDR3 length is 15 residues. The V gene's germline CDR1 is DFQATT and CDR2 SNEGSKA (reference sequence). V dropped 5 bases and J dropped 2; count of bases not matched to a gene: 6. Here the CDR3 reads CSASRTSGEQETQYF. Here the CDR3 DNA reads TGCAGTGCTTCCCGGACTAGCGGGGAACAAGAGACCCAGTACTTC.

The CDR3 DNA follows: TGTGCCAGTAAGATCGGACAGGGATACACCGGGGAGCTGTTTTTT. Amino acid sequence: CASKIGQGYTGELFF. The gene calls are TRBV19 and TRBJ2-2; 8 bases are shared with TRBD1. The ends lost 7 bases at V and 3 bases at J; junction bases unmatched: 7. The CDR3 is made up of 15 amino acids. Germline V gene lookup returns CDR1 LNHDA and CDR2 SQIVND (reference sequence).

The rearrangement uses TRBV24-1 and TRBJ1-2; 7 positions match TRBD1. V lost 5 bases and J lost 2; bases outside the gene matches: 4. The CDR3 runs 14 residues. Germline CDR1 is KGHDR and CDR2 is SFDVKD. Here the CDR3 DNA reads TGTGCCACCAGTGGTACAGGGGAAAACTATGGCTACACCTTC. It specifies CATSGTGENYGYTF.

This clonotype was counted at least ten times. The rearrangement joins TRBV11-2 to TRBJ2-1; D is unclear. The V end lost 7 bases, the J end lost 5 bases, and 9 bases lay between the germline ends. The CDR3 length is 12 residues. Per germline, CDR1 SGHAT and CDR2 FQNNGV. CDR3 sequence: CASTRSDNEQFF. CDR3 DNA sequence: TGTGCCAGCACCAGGAGCGACAATGAGCAGTTCTTC.

The chain combines TRBV2 with TRBJ2-2, with 7 bases matching TRBD1. This CDR3 has 14 amino acids. Unmatched junction bases numbered 6, after V lost 6 bases and J lost 5 bases. Germline lookup yields CDR1 SNHLY and CDR2 FYNNEI. This CDR3 reads CASSTGQVTGELFF. Here the CDR3 DNA reads TGTGCCAGCAGCACCGGACAGGTTACCGGGGAGCTGTTTTTT.

This clonotype came up a few times. The rearrangement uses TRBV6-5 and TRBJ1-5; the D is unclear. Germline CDR1 and CDR2: MNHEY and SVGAGI. The CDR3 loop spans 14 amino acids. Deletions cut 0 bases from V and 4 bases from J, with 7 bases between. The CDR3 reads CASSYSGPNQPQHF. CDR3 sequence (DNA): TGTGCCAGCAGTTACTCAGGGCCAAATCAGCCCCAGCATTTT.

This clonotype was observed a few times. The chain uses TRBV20-1 and TRBJ2-2; 13 bases are shared with TRBD2. V lost 4 bases and J lost 6; bases outside the gene matches: 8. This CDR3 region has 16 residues. Germline CDR1 and CDR2: DFQATT and SNEGSKA (reference sequence). The CDR3 sequence: CSATGTSGREAGELFF. In DNA form, the CDR3 reads TGCAGTGCTACAGGAACTAGCGGGAGGGAGGCCGGGGAGCTGTTTTTT.

The chain combines TRBV11-2 with TRBJ2-6; D remains unclear. Germline V gene lookup returns CDR1 SGHAT and CDR2 FQNNGV. CDR3 size: 17 residues. The ends were cut back, 1 base at V and 0 bases at J, with 10 bases in the middle. The CDR3 here is CASSLGLILSGANVLTF. CDR3 nucleotide sequence: TGTGCCAGCAGCTTAGGTCTGATTCTCTCTGGGGCCAACGTCCTGACTTTC.